This T cell receptor beta chain was recovered during a study of T cells in Graves' hyperthyroidism and ophthalmopathy. This clonotype was counted ten times or more. The antigen is unknown. The study, taken as a whole, reports: Before onset, by a median of around six months, the model predicted ophthalmopathy.

RNA transcripts yielded amplified TCR beta CDR3 regions. RT-PCR in the first round (using the HTBI primer set) targeted the TCR CDR3. Via MiXCR, TCRdb re-called the multiplex PCR reads, giving one row per CDR3 protein. The repertoire holds 400,000 to 550,000 distinct CDR3 sequences, about 15% seen once, with under 20% in the top ten. With a duration under 2 months, the hyperthyroidism was newly diagnosed in patients aged 18 to 65. Cells are PBMCs isolated from more than 8.5 ml of fresh blood. This receptor was taken from a young woman with Graves' hyperthyroidism. Sequencing used blood.

The CDR3 protein is CSAPQREISNEQFF. The CDR3 DNA sequence: TGCAGTGCTCCCCAGCGGGAGATAAGCAATGAGCAGTTCTTC. The chain employs TRBV20-1 and TRBJ2-1, with 8 bases fitting TRBD2. The germline gives CDR1 DFQATT, CDR2 SNEGSKA (reference sequence). The CDR3 covers 14 residues. J lost 6 bases, V lost 5 bases, and 9 bases had no gene match.